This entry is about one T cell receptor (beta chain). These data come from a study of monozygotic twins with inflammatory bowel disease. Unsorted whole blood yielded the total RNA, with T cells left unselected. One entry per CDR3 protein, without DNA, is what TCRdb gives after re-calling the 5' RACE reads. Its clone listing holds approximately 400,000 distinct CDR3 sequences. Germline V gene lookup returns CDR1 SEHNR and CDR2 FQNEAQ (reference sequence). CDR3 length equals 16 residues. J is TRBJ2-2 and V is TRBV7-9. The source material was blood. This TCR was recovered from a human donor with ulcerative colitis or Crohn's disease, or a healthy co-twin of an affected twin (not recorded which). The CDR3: CASSYPMGISTGELFF. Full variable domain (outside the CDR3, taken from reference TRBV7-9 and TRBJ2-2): DTGVSQNPRHKITKRGQNVTFRCDPISEHNRLYWYRQTLGQGPEFLTYFQNEAQLEKSRLLSDRFSAERPKGSFSTLEIQRTEQGDSAMYLCASSYPMGISTGELFFGEGSRLTVL.